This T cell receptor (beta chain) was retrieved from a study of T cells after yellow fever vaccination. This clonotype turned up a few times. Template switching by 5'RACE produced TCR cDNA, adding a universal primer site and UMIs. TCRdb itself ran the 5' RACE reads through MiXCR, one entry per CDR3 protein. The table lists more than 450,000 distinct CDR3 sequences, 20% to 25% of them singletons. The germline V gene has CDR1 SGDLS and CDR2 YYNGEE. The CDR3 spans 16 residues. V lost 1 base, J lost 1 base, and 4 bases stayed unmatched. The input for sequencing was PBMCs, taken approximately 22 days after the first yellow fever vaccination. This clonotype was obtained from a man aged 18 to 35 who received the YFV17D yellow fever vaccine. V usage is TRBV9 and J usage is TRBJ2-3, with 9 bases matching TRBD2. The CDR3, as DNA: TGTGCCAGCAGCGTATCCGGCGGGGGGGGCACAGATACGCAGTATTTT. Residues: CASSVSGGGGTDTQYF. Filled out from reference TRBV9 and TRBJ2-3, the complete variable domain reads DSGVTQTPKHLITATGQRVTLRCSPRSGDLSVYWYQQSLDQGLQFLIQYYNGEERAKGNILERFSAQQFPDLHSELNLSSLELGDSALYFCASSVSGGGGTDTQYFGPGTRLTVL.